Listed below are T cell receptor beta chains from one sample, sequenced in a study of beta chain features in type 1 diabetes. Profiled with immunoSEQ multiplex PCR; TCRdb holds only in-frame clones, not every one. The sample contains 220,000 or so clones, about 70% of which appear only once. Sample: naive CD4+ T cells from blood. The source is a man aged 25 to 40 in good health. CDR3s leave out the opening cysteine and the closing phenylalanine or tryptophan.

v_call,j_call,cdr3_aa
TRBV5-1,TRBJ1-1,ASSSSGTRAEAF
TRBV10-3,TRBJ2-3,AISESQPDTQY
TRBV14,TRBJ2-1,ASSQVNEQF
TRBV30,TRBJ1-1,AWSVDRAAF
TRBV29-1,TRBJ2-3,SVEDQSTGGTDTQY
TRBV15,TRBJ2-3,ATSRQHGTSVPDTQY
TRBV29-1,TRBJ1-2,SASRDRGAYT
TRBV29-1,TRBJ2-1,SVELRLLNEQF
TRBV29-1,TRBJ2-1,SVRGTSYNEQF
TRBV28,TRBJ2-7,ASRGLAGTGEQY
TRBV4-3,TRBJ2-5,ASSPGTGVETQY
TRBV28,TRBJ2-3,ASISQGIGTDTQY
TRBV28,TRBJ2-3,ASSSRGSTDTQY
TRBV9,TRBJ2-1,ASSPQGIPGNEQF
TRBV29-1,TRBJ2-7,SGALTGSGYEQY
TRBV25-1,TRBJ2-5,ASSEGETQY
TRBV18,TRBJ2-1,ASSPPSNEQF
TRBV7-8,TRBJ2-6,ASSRDRPSSGANVLT
TRBV7-2,TRBJ2-2,ASSFLTGATGELF